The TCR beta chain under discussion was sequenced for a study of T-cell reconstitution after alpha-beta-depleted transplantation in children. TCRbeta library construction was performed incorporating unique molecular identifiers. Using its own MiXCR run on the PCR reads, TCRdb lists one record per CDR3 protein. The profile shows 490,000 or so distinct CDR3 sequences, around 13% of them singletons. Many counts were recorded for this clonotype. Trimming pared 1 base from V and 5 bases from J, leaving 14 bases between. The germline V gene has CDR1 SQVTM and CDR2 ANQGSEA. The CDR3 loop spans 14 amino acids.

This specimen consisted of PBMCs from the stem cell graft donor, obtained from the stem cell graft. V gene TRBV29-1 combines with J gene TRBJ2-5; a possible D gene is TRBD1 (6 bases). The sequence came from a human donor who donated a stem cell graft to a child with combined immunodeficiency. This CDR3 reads CSVEGARRGETQYF. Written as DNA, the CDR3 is TGCAGCGTTGAAGGGGCCAGAAGGGGGGAGACCCAGTACTTC.